A single sample gave rise to the 10 T cell receptor beta chains below, sequenced in a study of cytomegalovirus exposure and HLA in healthy donors. The PCR ran on 60 Vbeta and 13 Jbeta primers. Sequencing was performed with immunoSEQ multiplex PCR; in TCRdb, only in-frame clones are kept and a portion is missing. The data show more than 120,000 clones, with over 65% seen just once and around 2.6% held by the top ten. The sample consisted of PBMCs. Source of these receptors: a male donor in good health and CMV-seronegative.

The genes are TRBV27 and TRBJ2-2, with D possibly being TRBD2 (7 bases). CDR3 size: 13 residues. Germline CDR1 is MNHEY and CDR2 is SMNVEV (reference sequence). Deletions cut 7 bases from V and 4 bases from J, with 10 bases between. In DNA, the CDR3 is TGTGCCAGCAAGAGGGGGGGCACCGGGGAGCTGTTTTTT. Translation gives CASKRGGTGELFF.

V is TRBV9 and J is TRBJ2-7; 8 bases map to TRBD1. The germline CDR1 and CDR2 sequences are SGDLS and YYNGEE. CDR3 size: 14 residues. J was trimmed by 3 bases and V by 0 bases; bases with no gene match: 2. CDR3 DNA: TGTGCCAGCAGCGTAGGGACAGGGTTCTACGAGCAGTACTTC. Its protein product is CASSVGTGFYEQYF.

The CDR3, as DNA: TGTGCCAGCACACACCTAACGGACAGGGGTGATTCACCCCTCCACTTT. Protein product: CASTHLTDRGDSPLHF. The V and J genes are TRBV13 and TRBJ1-6, with 9 bases aligning to TRBD1. After removal of 7 bases from V and 8 bases from J, the junction contained 12 bases not matched to a gene. CDR1 is PRHDT and CDR2 is FYEKMQ in the germline V gene (reference sequence). This CDR3 region has 16 residues.

The table lists this clone with a count of one. The gene calls are TRBV9 and TRBJ2-3, with TRBD2 matching 10 bases. The CDR3 has 15 amino acids. Germline values: CDR1 SGDLS, CDR2 YYNGEE. The V and J ends lost 2 bases and 4 bases, in that order; junction bases with no gene match: 4. The CDR3 DNA is TGTGCCAGCAGCGTCGAGGGGACTAGCGCAGATACGCAGTATTTT. Its protein is CASSVEGTSADTQYF.

Only a few counts were recorded for this clone. V gene TRBV7-9 combines with J gene TRBJ1-4, with unresolved D. CDR3 length equals 12 residues. The germline V gene encodes CDR1 SEHNR and CDR2 FQNEAQ (reference sequence). Between the trimmed V and J ends, which lost 2 bases and 8 bases, there was a span of 6 bases. The CDR3 DNA follows: TGTGCCAGCAGCTTAATGGGCGAAAAACTGTTTTTT. Residues: CASSLMGEKLFF. The variable domain in full, with the rest retrieved from reference TRBV7-9 and TRBJ1-4, is DTGVSQNPRHKITKRGQNVTFRCDPISEHNRLYWYRQTLGQGPEFLTYFQNEAQLEKSRLLSDRFSAERPKGSFSTLEIQRTEQGDSAMYLCASSLMGEKLFFGSGTQLSVL.

The chain employs TRBV30 and TRBJ2-5; no firm D call. V was cut by 0 bases and J by 5 bases, with 10 bases left in between. The CDR3 covers 13 residues. The germline gives CDR1 GTSNPN, CDR2 SVGIG (reference sequence). CDR3 loop: CAWSVARRETQYF. The CDR3 DNA is TGTGCCTGGAGTGTAGCGCGGCGGGAGACCCAGTACTTC.

The V gene is TRBV19, the J gene TRBJ1-1; D is uncertain. The CDR3 extends over 15 amino acids. CDR1 and CDR2 (germline): LNHDA, SQIVND (reference sequence). The V end lost 4 bases, the J end lost 5 bases, and 17 bases lay between the germline ends. CDR3 sequence (DNA): TGTGCCAGTAGTACCCCCCTCCTTGGTCGGACTGAAGCTTTCTTT. Protein: CASSTPLLGRTEAFF.

The CDR3: CASSQYLGAYNEQFF. CDR3 bases: TGTGCCAGCAGCCAATACTTAGGGGCATACAATGAGCAGTTCTTC. This chain links TRBV7-3 with TRBJ2-1; TRBD1 might be the D (5 bases). The CDR3 sequence is 15 residues long. The V end lost 5 bases, the J end lost 4 bases, and 15 bases lay between the germline ends. Germline V gene sequence: CDR1 SGHTA, CDR2 FQGTGA. The entire variable domain, with the rest obtained from reference TRBV7-3 and TRBJ2-1, is as follows: GAGVSQTPSNKVTEKGKYVELRCDPISGHTALYWYRQSLGQGPEFLIYFQGTGAADDSGLPNDRFFAVRPEGSVSTLKIQRTERGDSAVYLCASSQYLGAYNEQFFGPGTRLTVL.

This chain connects TRBV9 to TRBJ2-7; 11 positions agree with TRBD2. Germline V gene lookup returns CDR1 SGDLS and CDR2 YYNGEE. Losses at the gene ends were 3 bases for V and 3 bases for J; bases not matched to a gene: 2. This CDR3 spans 14 amino acids. The CDR3 loop is CASSGGTSGYEQYF. The CDR3 nucleotides are TGTGCCAGCAGCGGCGGGACTAGCGGCTACGAGCAGTACTTC.

V is TRBV28 and J is TRBJ2-3; TRBD1 is a possible D gene (6 bases). Germline V gives CDR1 MDHEN, CDR2 SYDVKM. V was trimmed by 7 bases and J by 6 bases, leaving 20 bases between them. The CDR3 loop spans 15 amino acids. CDR3 DNA sequence: TGTGCCAGCACCCCGGGACACCGAAGAGAGGATACGCAGTATTTT. It translates to CASTPGHRREDTQYF. The complete variable domain, with remaining parts taken from reference TRBV28 and TRBJ2-3, reads DVKVTQSSRYLVKRTGEKVFLECVQDMDHENMFWYRQDPGLGLRLIYFSYDVKMKEKGDIPEGYSVSREKKERFSLILESASTNQTSMYLCASTPGHRREDTQYFGPGTRLTVL.